The clone carrying this TCR beta chain was seen more than once but under ten times. Its antigen is undetermined. V gave up 5 bases and J gave up 0 bases; unmatched junction bases: 10. The CDR3 has 17 residues. Germline values: CDR1 SEHNR, CDR2 FQNEAQ (reference sequence). TCRdb processed the reads anew with MiXCR; each CDR3 protein has one entry. There are approximately 73,000 distinct CDR3 sequences in the sample; roughly 40% occur only once, and 85% to 95% lies in the top ten. This sample is part of a study of T cell repertoires in cytomegalovirus infection. At the level of the study: An indication of both CMV infection and matching HLA type came from public TCR beta signatures.

The TCR originated in a human donor in good health (CMV status not recorded). Some clones in this sample may be carry-over from other donors' samples. Sequences were derived from CD8+ T cells from cultured PBMCs, sampled from culture after CMV antigen stimulation. The genes are TRBV7-9 and TRBJ2-3, with TRBD1 matching 8 bases. The CDR3 reads CASSPYERQGSTDTQYF. The CDR3, as DNA: TGTGCCAGCAGCCCCTATGAACGACAGGGGAGCACAGATACGCAGTATTTT.